The rows below give T cell receptor beta chains drawn from one sample of a study of regulatory T cells in long-lasting Graves disease. TCRdb passed the multiplex PCR reads through MiXCR, listing each CDR3 protein once. Counted here are 360,000 or so distinct CDR3 sequences, about 12% occurring once; the ten biggest clones make up over 15%. The same specimen was also included in a second study, on T cells in Graves' hyperthyroidism and ophthalmopathy.

The sequencing used peripheral blood mononuclear cells (PBMCs), collected at new diagnosis, from a patient treated with antithyroid drugs. All receptors derive from a woman under 30 with Graves disease. Both conserved end residues are part of each CDR3. Fields, in order: CDR3 DNA, CDR3 protein, J gene, V gene, clone size, D gene. The D gene is left open where the match is weak. Some rows mark clone size as missing; the rest say once, few, many or name a class of expanded clone.

DNA: TGTGCCAGCAGCCTCGGGACAGAGGCGGGCTACACCTTC; CDR3: CASSLGTEAGYTF; J: TRBJ1-2; V: TRBV7-3; size: few; D: TRBD1
DNA: TGCGCCAGCAGCCAAGCAGTGAGAGCGGGAGAGACCCAGTACTTC; CDR3: CASSQAVRAGETQYF; J: TRBJ2-5; V: TRBV4-3; size: -; D: -
DNA: TGCGCCAGCAGCTTGGAGTACGGGGGCTCGGTCGGAAATTCACCCCTCCACTTT; CDR3: CASSLEYGGSVGNSPLHF; J: TRBJ1-6; V: TRBV5-1; size: many; D: -
DNA: TGTGCCTGGAGTGCTGCCCCCGGGAGCAGGTCTGAAGCTTTCTTT; CDR3: CAWSAAPGSRSEAFF; J: TRBJ1-1; V: TRBV30; size: many; D: -
DNA: TGTGCCAGCAGTGAGACGGGGACGGTGAACACTGAAGCTTTCTTT; CDR3: CASSETGTVNTEAFF; J: TRBJ1-1; V: TRBV25-1; size: many; D: -
DNA: TGCAGTGCTAGGGGACTAGCTGCCGATACGCAGTATTTT; CDR3: CSARGLAADTQYF; J: TRBJ2-3; V: TRBV20-1; size: many; D: TRBD2
DNA: TGTGCCAGCAGTGAACTCACGAGCCGGGGTCTACAAGAGACCCAGTACTTC; CDR3: CASSELTSRGLQETQYF; J: TRBJ2-5; V: TRBV2; size: many; D: -
DNA: TGTGCCAGCAGCTTAGGGTCCATAGGGGGACAGCCTAATCAGCCCCAGCATTTT; CDR3: CASSLGSIGGQPNQPQHF; J: TRBJ1-5; V: TRBV11-2; size: many; D: TRBD1
DNA: TGTGCCACCAGTGACCCAGGGAGACCCTACAATGAGCAGTTCTTC; CDR3: CATSDPGRPYNEQFF; J: TRBJ2-1; V: TRBV24-1; size: many; D: -
DNA: TGTGCCAGCAGCCCCAGAGGAGGAGCTGGGGCCAACGTCCTGACTTTC; CDR3: CASSPRGGAGANVLTF; J: TRBJ2-6; V: TRBV9; size: few; D: -
DNA: TGTGCCAGCAGCCGGGGGGGGTCCATCTCTGGAAACACCATATATTTT; CDR3: CASSRGGSISGNTIYF; J: TRBJ1-3; V: TRBV7-2; size: many; D: -
DNA: TGTGCCAGCAGCTTAGTTCTGACAGATACGCAGTATTTT; CDR3: CASSLVLTDTQYF; J: TRBJ2-3; V: TRBV7-9; size: many; D: -
DNA: TGCGCCAGCAGCCAAGGGGCGGCAGGGGGTTCACCCCTCCACTTT; CDR3: CASSQGAAGGSPLHF; J: TRBJ1-6; V: TRBV4-3; size: -; D: TRBD1
DNA: TGTGCCAGCAGTAAAAGACAGGGGTCGGGTAATTCACCCCTCCACTTT; CDR3: CASSKRQGSGNSPLHF; J: TRBJ1-6; V: TRBV12-3/TRBV12-4; size: many; D: TRBD1
DNA: TGCAGTGCTAGGGGTACGGAACCCAATGAGCAGTTCTTC; CDR3: CSARGTEPNEQFF; J: TRBJ2-1; V: TRBV20-1; size: many; D: -
DNA: TGTGCCAGCAGCTTAGCTCACGTTGGACAGTCCTACAATGAGCAGTTCTTC; CDR3: CASSLAHVGQSYNEQFF; J: TRBJ2-1; V: TRBV7-9; size: few; D: -
DNA: TGCGCCAGCAGCTTGTATCTCTCCGAGCGGCTCAACACAGATACGCAGTATTTT; CDR3: CASSLYLSERLNTDTQYF; J: TRBJ2-3; V: TRBV5-1; size: few; D: -
DNA: TGTGCCAGCAGTGAAGGCGGAGGGGGGACCTGGCCCCAGCATTTT; CDR3: CASSEGGGGTWPQHF; J: TRBJ1-5; V: TRBV2; size: -; D: -
DNA: TGCAGTGCTAGAGGCGGTAGCGGGAGATCTTACGAGCAGTACTTC; CDR3: CSARGGSGRSYEQYF; J: TRBJ2-7; V: TRBV20-1; size: few; D: TRBD2
DNA: TGTGCCAGCAGTTACGGGGAAGGGAACACTGAAGCTTTCTTT; CDR3: CASSYGEGNTEAFF; J: TRBJ1-1; V: TRBV6-5; size: many; D: -
DNA: TGTGCCAGCAGTTCCGGACAGGACGGCTACACCTTC; CDR3: CASSSGQDGYTF; J: TRBJ1-2; V: TRBV28; size: many; D: TRBD1
DNA: TGTGCCAGCAGTTACGTACAACGCCGGGGTATGGTGAGGGCAGATACGCAGTATTTT; CDR3: CASSYVQRRGMVRADTQYF; J: TRBJ2-3; V: TRBV6-2/TRBV6-3; size: many; D: -
DNA: TGTGCCAGTAGTGTTGCAGTAAGCACTGAAGCTTTCTTT; CDR3: CASSVAVSTEAFF; J: TRBJ1-1; V: TRBV19; size: few; D: -
DNA: TGTGCCATTCGTCGAGCGGGGGGCCCGAGCTCCTACAATGAGCAGTTCTTC; CDR3: CAIRRAGGPSSYNEQFF; J: TRBJ2-1; V: TRBV10-3; size: many; D: TRBD2
DNA: TGCAGTGCTAGAGAACCGGGAAGATATAGCAATCAGCCCCAGCATTTT; CDR3: CSAREPGRYSNQPQHF; J: TRBJ1-5; V: TRBV20-1; size: many; D: -
DNA: TGCGCCAGCAGGATTCTAGCGGGGAGCAATGAGCAGTTCTTC; CDR3: CASRILAGSNEQFF; J: TRBJ2-1; V: TRBV5-1; size: many; D: TRBD2
DNA: TGCAGTGCTAGAGCACAGGGATATACGCAGTATTTT; CDR3: CSARAQGYTQYF; J: TRBJ2-3; V: TRBV20-1; size: -; D: -
DNA: TGTGCCAGCAGCTTAGGAGGGGGTCGGTGGCAGCCCCAGCATTTT; CDR3: CASSLGGGRWQPQHF; J: TRBJ1-5; V: TRBV7-2; size: many; D: -
DNA: TGTGCCAGCAGTTTCCCTAGCGGGAGAGGCGGGGAGCTGTTTTTT; CDR3: CASSFPSGRGGELFF; J: TRBJ2-2; V: TRBV12-3/TRBV12-4; size: few; D: TRBD2
DNA: TGTGCCAGCAGTTTATCCATATCCGGTGGCTACACCTTC; CDR3: CASSLSISGGYTF; J: TRBJ1-2; V: TRBV28; size: few; D: -
DNA: TGTGCCAGCAGTCGACAGGGGGTCATGAACACTGAAGCTTTCTTT; CDR3: CASSRQGVMNTEAFF; J: TRBJ1-1; V: TRBV28; size: many; D: TRBD1
DNA: TGTGCCATCAGTGATTACACAGGGCAGGAGAATTCACCCCTCCACTTT; CDR3: CAISDYTGQENSPLHF; J: TRBJ1-6; V: TRBV10-3; size: few; D: -
DNA: TGTGCCAGCAGGGGTACAGGTACCTACGAGCAGTACTTC; CDR3: CASRGTGTYEQYF; J: TRBJ2-7; V: TRBV12-3/TRBV12-4; size: -; D: -
DNA: TGTGCCTGGACTTCACCGCGGGAGACCCACAATGAGCAGTTCTTC; CDR3: CAWTSPRETHNEQFF; J: TRBJ2-1; V: TRBV30; size: many; D: TRBD2
DNA: TGTGCCAGCTCACCTAGTAATTTGGGCACTGAAGCTTTCTTT; CDR3: CASSPSNLGTEAFF; J: TRBJ1-1; V: TRBV18; size: few; D: -
DNA: TGTGCCAGCAGCCGCTATCCGTTGCCCCAGCATTTT; CDR3: CASSRYPLPQHF; J: TRBJ1-5; V: TRBV6-1; size: few; D: -
DNA: TGTGCCAGCAGCCAAGGACTAAGCGGGGGAGAAAACACAGATACGCAGTATTTT; CDR3: CASSQGLSGGENTDTQYF; J: TRBJ2-3; V: TRBV7-2; size: many; D: TRBD2
DNA: TGTGCCAGCAGCGCAGGGGAGGGGATAAATCCAGATACGCAGTATTTT; CDR3: CASSAGEGINPDTQYF; J: TRBJ2-3; V: TRBV2; size: many; D: -
DNA: TGTGCCAGCACCCTCGAAGGGGGGACAGCTCAGAAATACACCTTC; CDR3: CASTLEGGTAQKYTF; J: TRBJ1-2; V: TRBV2; size: many; D: TRBD1
DNA: TGTGCCAGCAGCGGAGGGTCGGGACTCCGGGGAGAGACCCAGTACTTC; CDR3: CASSGGSGLRGETQYF; J: TRBJ2-5; V: TRBV9; size: many; D: -
DNA: TGCGCCAGCAGCTTCCTAGGGGGGGACGGGGCTGAAGCTTTCTTT; CDR3: CASSFLGGDGAEAFF; J: TRBJ1-1; V: TRBV5-1; size: many; D: -
DNA: TGTGCCAGCAGCGTAAGGAGATTAGGCGCAGATACGCAGTATTTT; CDR3: CASSVRRLGADTQYF; J: TRBJ2-3; V: TRBV9; size: -; D: -
DNA: TGCGCCAGCAGCCATACGACAGGGAGGGGTGAAAAACTGTTTTTT; CDR3: CASSHTTGRGEKLFF; J: TRBJ1-4; V: TRBV4-3; size: many; D: TRBD1
DNA: TGTGCCAGCACCCGGGACAGTGCCTACAATGAGCAGTTCTTC; CDR3: CASTRDSAYNEQFF; J: TRBJ2-1; V: TRBV12-3/TRBV12-4; size: many; D: TRBD1
DNA: TGTGCCAGCAGTGATGCCGGGACTTCGGCATACAATGAGCAGTTCTTC; CDR3: CASSDAGTSAYNEQFF; J: TRBJ2-1; V: TRBV6-1; size: -; D: -
DNA: TGCGCCAGCAGCCACGACGGGGGGGTAGACAATGAGCAGTTCTTC; CDR3: CASSHDGGVDNEQFF; J: TRBJ2-1; V: TRBV4-3; size: few; D: TRBD2
DNA: TGTGCCAGCAGTTCTAGCGGGGGGTCTTTGTATACGCAGTATTTT; CDR3: CASSSSGGSLYTQYF; J: TRBJ2-3; V: TRBV7-9; size: many; D: TRBD2
DNA: TGTGCCAGCAGTGAACTGGACGGGCAGGTGGGCTACACCTTC; CDR3: CASSELDGQVGYTF; J: TRBJ1-2; V: TRBV2; size: few; D: -
DNA: TGTGCCAGCTCACCACCACTAGCGGCGTCTTACGAGCAGTACTTC; CDR3: CASSPPLAASYEQYF; J: TRBJ2-7; V: TRBV18; size: many; D: TRBD2
DNA: TGTGCCAGCAGCTCCCGCCAACCTAGGGACAGGGTGAAGACCGGGGAGCTGTTTTTT; CDR3: CASSSRQPRDRVKTGELFF; J: TRBJ2-2; V: TRBV7-2; size: many; D: TRBD1
DNA: TGTGCCAGCAGCTTCGAGGGACCGCCGGGGACCCAGTACTTC; CDR3: CASSFEGPPGTQYF; J: TRBJ2-5; V: TRBV7-2; size: many; D: -
DNA: TGTGCCAGCAGCTTACGTAGCAGCACAGATACGCAGTATTTT; CDR3: CASSLRSSTDTQYF; J: TRBJ2-3; V: TRBV7-2; size: many; D: -
DNA: TGTGCCAGCAGTGAGTCAGGGGCCAGCACAGATACGCAGTATTTT; CDR3: CASSESGASTDTQYF; J: TRBJ2-3; V: TRBV2; size: many; D: -
DNA: TGTGCCAGCAGCGGGGATTCGGGGGCCAACGTCCTGACTTTC; CDR3: CASSGDSGANVLTF; J: TRBJ2-6; V: TRBV11-2; size: many; D: -
DNA: TGCAGTGCTAGAATGTCTAGCGGGGGGCCCTCCTACAATGAGCAGTTCTTC; CDR3: CSARMSSGGPSYNEQFF; J: TRBJ2-1; V: TRBV20-1; size: many; D: TRBD2